These 4 T cell receptor beta chains share one sample of origin, sequenced in a study of identical twins. TCRdb redid the calling of the 5' RACE reads with MiXCR, one entry per CDR3 protein. The repertoire includes about 240,000 distinct CDR3 sequences, about 10% of them detected once, and 9% to 10% sits in the top ten. The sequenced material came from memory T cells sorted from blood. Every receptor here comes from a man aged 50 to 59 in good health.

J is TRBJ2-5 and V is TRBV7-9; D perhaps matches TRBD2 (6 bases). Trimming took off 7 bases at V and 4 bases at J, with 16 bases between the two ends. This CDR3 spans 14 amino acids. The germline CDR1 and CDR2 sequences are SEHNR and FQNEAQ (reference sequence). CDR3 in amino acids: CASILGGASETQYF. CDR3 DNA sequence: TGTGCCAGCATCCTCGGGGGTGCATCAGAGACCCAGTACTTC.

Ten or more counts support this clonotype. The V gene is TRBV6-2 or TRBV6-3, the J gene TRBJ2-7; 12 bases map to TRBD2. Germline V gene data show CDR1 as MNHEY and CDR2 as SVGEGT. CDR3 length: 14 residues. V dropped 2 bases and J dropped 6; count of bases not matched to a gene: 2. For the CDR3, the DNA is TGTGCCAGCAGTTACCGACTAGCGGGAGTCGAGCAGTACTTC. Amino acid sequence: CASSYRLAGVEQYF.

There are many counts of this clonotype. The rearrangement joins TRBV4-3 to TRBJ2-2, with D possibly being TRBD1 (6 bases). CDR1 is LGHNA, CDR2 YSLEER, per germline. The V end lost 0 bases, the J end lost 4 bases, and 15 bases lay between the germline ends. The CDR3 totals 17 residues. The CDR3 reads CASSQEQGRGRTGELFF. CDR3 sequence (DNA): TGCGCCAGCAGCCAAGAGCAGGGCAGGGGACGCACCGGGGAGCTGTTTTTT.

There are many counts of this clonotype. The CDR3 DNA follows: TGTGCCAGCAGCCCCCGCTCGGGGGATGAGCAGTTCTTC. Its translation is CASSPRSGDEQFF. The chain links TRBV7-2 to TRBJ2-1, with D perhaps TRBD2 (6 bases). This CDR3 spans 13 amino acids. Germline assignment: CDR1 SGHTA and CDR2 FQGNSA. V was pared by 5 bases and J by 8 bases, with 13 bases between.